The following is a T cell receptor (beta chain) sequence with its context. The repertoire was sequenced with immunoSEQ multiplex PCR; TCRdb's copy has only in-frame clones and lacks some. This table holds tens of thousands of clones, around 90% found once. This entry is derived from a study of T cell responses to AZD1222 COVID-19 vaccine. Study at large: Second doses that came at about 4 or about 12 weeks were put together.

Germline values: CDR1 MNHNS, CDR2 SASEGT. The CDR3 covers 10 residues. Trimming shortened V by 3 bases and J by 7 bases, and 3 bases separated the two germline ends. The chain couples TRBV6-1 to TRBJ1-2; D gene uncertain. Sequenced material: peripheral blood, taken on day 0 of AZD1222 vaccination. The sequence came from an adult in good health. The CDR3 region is CASSDPGYTF. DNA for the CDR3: TGTGCCAGCAGTGATCCTGGCTACACCTTC.